This T cell receptor beta chain comes out of a study of Graves' ophthalmopathy and Graves' hyperthyroidism. Findings of the study overall: Blood repertoires reportedly contained most expanded thyroid clonotypes above 0.001 frequency.

New diagnoses, under 2 months' duration, and ages 18 to 65 characterized the hyperthyroidism patients. This clonotype was observed a few times. Its antigen is currently unknown. The CDR3 contains 13 residues. The germline V gene has CDR1 KGHDR and CDR2 SFDVKD. Trimming removed 9 bases from V and 2 bases from J; junction bases left unmatched: 6. For repertoire sequencing, the TCR beta CDR3 regions were amplified from RNA transcripts. HTBI-primed RT-PCR formed the first round, and a multiplex PCR formed the second. TCRdb ran MiXCR on the multiplex PCR reads and lists one entry per CDR3 protein. The sample holds about 550,000 distinct CDR3 sequences, roughly 40% seen once.

Sequenced material: peripheral blood or thyroid tissue (not recorded which). V and J are TRBV24-1 and TRBJ2-7, with 7 bases aligning to TRBD2. This sequence originates from an adult man with Graves' hyperthyroidism. The CDR3 sequence is CATGGAGTYEQYF. The CDR3 DNA reads as TGTGCCACCGGCGGAGCGGGAACCTACGAGCAGTACTTC.